This entry concerns a single T cell receptor beta chain. This receptor's antigen is unknown. No quality values exist for individual bases; no much larger clone is one base distant. These data belong to a study of early stage breast cancer tumors (dated by TCRdb to 2016 to 2017). Background for the entire study: Of the 15 to 20 invasive breast tumors, eleven to twelve were found to be estrogen receptor-positive, progesterone receptor-positive and HER2-negative. A total of 2.7 million or so templates, representing 850,000 to 1,400,000 unique clonotypes, were detected across all samples. On average, each sample had roughly 10-fold read coverage. Of the approximately 12 ER+/PR+/HER2- tumors, eight were classified as invasive ductal carcinomas and four as invasive lobular carcinomas. Broader findings and caveats from the paper: Chain pairing and functional markers such as CD4, CD8 and FOXP3 were not captured by bulk genomic DNA sequencing of unsorted cells. Because the cohort was small, a breakdown by tumor subtype could not be done. Enriched TCRB sequences shared across patients were found to be mostly commonly generated sequences that were unlikely to play an important role in the tumor microenvironment. Repertoires from blood and normal breast were more alike than repertoires from blood and tumor, and in about 90% of the 16 patients, comparing each tissue with blood separated tumor from normal. Compared with adjacent normal breast tissue, tumors had higher clonality and around 2.5-fold greater T cell density.

The study profiled bulk TCR beta-chain repertoires in matched peripheral blood, tumor and adjacent normal breast tissue taken from approximately 15 patients with early-stage breast cancer. Before surgery, whole blood (roughly 5-10 mL) was collected into EDTA tubes and processed within 2 hours. Ficoll-Paque centrifugation in SepMate-50 tubes was used to isolate peripheral blood mononuclear cells. For storage in liquid nitrogen, PBMCs were cryopreserved as aliquots of about 2 to 4 million cells in approximately 90% FBS with roughly 10% DMSO. The Qiagen AllPrep DNA/RNA Mini kit was used to extract genomic DNA. Each sample was amplified as two independent genomic DNA replicates: roughly 0.5 ug for blood and roughly 1.4 ug for tumor or normal breast. TCRB sequencing of genomic DNA was carried out with the ImmunoSeq Intro kit according to the manufacturer's instructions. The multiplex PCR ran for 30 to 40 cycles using proprietary primers and spike-in control sequences for absolute quantification. Single-end 150-bp reads were used to sequence an 87-bp fragment spanning the CDR3 plus the flanking V and J genes. Each lane of an Illumina MiSeq using version 3.0 chemistry carried seven multiplexed samples, with two replicates per sample. The authors' analysis ran thus. Raw data were processed by the vendor's proprietary pipeline, with both replicates merged into one result per sample. Clonotypes were defined as productive rearrangements sharing the V-gene family, CDR3 amino acid sequence and J-gene segment. Clonality was computed as 1 minus the normalized Shannon entropy (Pielou evenness) of TCRB abundances. T cell density was estimated by dividing total templates by the number of input cells inferred from the DNA input amount. Recon with default parameters was used to estimate total repertoire diversity and clonality. A clonotype counted as tumor-enriched if its abundance in tumor exceeded 0.1% and was at least 32-fold higher than its abundance in normal breast. TCRdb retrieved this table from immuneACCESS and kept in-frame rearrangements only. Not all clones are present; in checked studies, unresolved V genes account for under half, and no reason is known for the remainder. V and J calls and clone size are copied from that table; D and trimming were computed from the DNA. The sample records 60,000 to 75,000 clones, around 80% of which are singletons. The top ten clones comprise about 4.5% of the sample.

The V end loses 4 bases and the J end loses 0 bases, and a stretch of 10 bases separates them. The CDR1 and CDR2 encoded by the germline V gene (reference sequence) are MNHEY and SMNVEV. CDR3 length: 15 amino acids, cysteine to phenylalanine. CDR3 DNA is the only sequence kept; it has 45 bases, read in frame from the first base. The sample comprised blood. This receptor was taken from a person aged 35 to 50 with breast cancer. Recombination connected TRBV27 to TRBJ1-5; the D segment cannot be called with confidence. The nucleotide sequence is given as TGTGCCAGCAGTTACTCGGGAAATAGCAATCAGCCCCAGCATTTT. It codes for CASSYSGNSNQPQHF.